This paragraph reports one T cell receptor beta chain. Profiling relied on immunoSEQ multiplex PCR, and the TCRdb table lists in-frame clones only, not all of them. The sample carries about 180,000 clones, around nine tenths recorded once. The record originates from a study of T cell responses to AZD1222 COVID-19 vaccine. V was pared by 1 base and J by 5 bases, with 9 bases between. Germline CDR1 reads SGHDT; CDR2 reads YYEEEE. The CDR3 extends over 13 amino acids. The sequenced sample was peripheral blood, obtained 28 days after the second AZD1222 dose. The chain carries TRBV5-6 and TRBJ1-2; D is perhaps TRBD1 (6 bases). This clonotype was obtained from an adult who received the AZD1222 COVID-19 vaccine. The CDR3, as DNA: TGTGCCAGCAGCTTGAATCAGGGGTATGGCTACACCTTC. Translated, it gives CASSLNQGYGYTF.